This entry lists 22 T cell receptor beta chains sequenced from one sample in a study of cytomegalovirus exposure and HLA in healthy donors. TCRdb's copy holds only in-frame clones and misses some; the assay was immunoSEQ multiplex PCR. The table has some 65,000 clones, approximately 96% seen once. The sequenced sample was PBMCs. Receptors were obtained from a man aged 18 to 30 in good health and CMV-seropositive.

V is TRBV7-8 and J is TRBJ2-1; possible D gene TRBD2, 6 bases. Trimming left V 4 bases short and J 7 bases short, with 8 bases between. Germline loops: CDR1 SGHVS, CDR2 FQNEAQ. The CDR3 runs 12 residues. CDR3 bases: TGTGCCAGCAGCTGGGGGGTAAATGAGCAGTTCTTC. Its protein product is CASSWGVNEQFF.

The chain carries TRBV7-9 and TRBJ2-1, with 14 bases matching TRBD2. The CDR3 runs to 17 residues. Unmatched junction bases numbered 4, after V lost 5 bases and J lost 1 base. CDR1 is SEHNR and CDR2 is FQNEAQ in the germline V gene (reference sequence). The CDR3 DNA reads TGTGCCAGCAGCACAGGGACTAGCGGGAGATCCTACAATGAGCAGTTCTTC. It translates to CASSTGTSGRSYNEQFF.

The chain links TRBV19 to TRBJ1-1; D is unresolved. There are 12 residues in the CDR3. V was pared by 2 bases and J by 6 bases, with 7 bases between. Germline CDR1 reads LNHDA; CDR2 reads SQIVND (reference sequence). The CDR3 region is CASSIRSAEAFF. DNA of the CDR3: TGTGCCAGTAGTATAAGGAGCGCTGAAGCTTTCTTT.

For this clone: This specimen includes other DNA sequences encoding the same CDR3. The rearrangement joins TRBV29-1 to TRBJ2-1, with D unclear. Germline assignment: CDR1 SQVTM and CDR2 ANQGSEA. The CDR3 is 13 residues long. V lost 6 bases, J lost 0 bases, and 9 bases lay in between. The CDR3 loop reads CSVERSSYNEQFF. The CDR3, as DNA: TGCAGCGTCGAGAGGAGCTCCTACAATGAGCAGTTCTTC.

This clone was counted between two and nine times. The V call is TRBV6-6, the J call TRBJ2-7; D not certain. CDR1 MNHNY and CDR2 SVGAGI come from the germline V gene (reference sequence). This CDR3 spans 13 amino acids. Trimming pared 5 bases from V and 0 bases from J, leaving 8 bases between. The CDR3 sequence: CASSQASSYEQYF. In nucleotides, the CDR3 is TGTGCCAGCAGTCAAGCATCCTCCTACGAGCAGTACTTC.

V gene TRBV6-1 combines with J gene TRBJ1-5; D unresolved. This CDR3 is 11 amino acids long. CDR1 and CDR2 from the germline V gene are MNHNS and SASEGT. Trimming left V 4 bases short and J 5 bases short, with 3 bases between. CDR3 protein: CASSADQPQHF. The DNA of the CDR3 is TGTGCCAGCAGTGCAGATCAGCCCCAGCATTTT.

CDR3 sequence (DNA): TGTGCCAGCAAGCAGGAAGATAAGCCCCAGCATTTT. This encodes CASKQEDKPQHF. The rearrangement joins TRBV6-6 to TRBJ1-5; D is unresolved. The germline V and J ends were trimmed by 7 bases and 8 bases, with 12 bases remaining between them. Germline V gene sequence: CDR1 MNHNY, CDR2 SVGAGI (reference sequence). The CDR3 totals 12 residues.

The rearrangement uses TRBV4-1 and TRBJ2-5; 8 bases agree with TRBD2. The CDR3 is 16 amino acids. The J segment lost 4 bases and the V segment lost 0 bases, leaving 7 bases of the junction unmatched. CDR1 and CDR2 (germline): MGHRA, YSYEKL. CDR3 protein: CASSQEDRGGLETQYF. Here the CDR3 DNA reads TGCGCCAGCAGCCAAGAGGACCGGGGGGGCCTAGAGACCCAGTACTTC.

V is TRBV7-9 and J is TRBJ2-2; D perhaps matches TRBD2 (5 bases). The CDR3 spans 13 residues. The V and J ends lost 7 bases and 7 bases respectively, with 13 bases between them. Germline CDR1 reads SEHNR; CDR2 reads FQNEAQ (reference sequence). CDR3 protein: CASTPEGGGELFF. In nucleotides, the CDR3 is TGTGCCAGCACCCCAGAGGGCGGCGGGGAGCTGTTTTTT. Together with reference TRBV7-9 and TRBJ2-2, the CDR3 gives the full variable domain: DTGVSQNPRHKITKRGQNVTFRCDPISEHNRLYWYRQTLGQGPEFLTYFQNEAQLEKSRLLSDRFSAERPKGSFSTLEIQRTEQGDSAMYLCASTPEGGGELFFGEGSRLTVL.

The chain has TRBV15 and TRBJ2-7; 10 bases map to TRBD2. Germline CDR1 and CDR2: LNHNV and YYDKDF (reference sequence). The CDR3 is 14 amino acids. After removal of 1 base from V and 5 bases from J, the junction contained 2 bases not matched to a gene. CDR3: CATSRGLAGDEQYF. DNA for the CDR3: TGTGCCACCAGCAGAGGGCTAGCGGGAGACGAGCAGTACTTC. Drawing the rest from reference TRBV15 and TRBJ2-7, the complete variable domain is DAMVIQNPRYQVTQFGKPVTLSCSQTLNHNVMYWYQQKSSQAPKLLFHYYDKDFNNEADTPDNFQSRRPNTSFCFLDIRSPGLGDTAMYLCATSRGLAGDEQYFGPGTRLTVT.

This sequence joins TRBV6-6 and TRBJ1-2; D is ambiguous. CDR3 length: 13 residues. The V gene's germline CDR1 is MNHNY and CDR2 SVGAGI (reference sequence). The germline V and J ends were trimmed by 6 bases and 2 bases, with 10 bases remaining between them. In DNA, the CDR3 is TGTGCCAGCAGGCCGAGAGGGAACTATGGCTACACCTTC. Translating gives CASRPRGNYGYTF.

The CDR3 here is CASSGGTGQETQYF. Written as DNA, the CDR3 is TGCGCCAGCAGCGGAGGGACCGGCCAAGAGACCCAGTACTTC. The rearrangement uses TRBV5-1 and TRBJ2-5; weak D call: TRBD2 (6 bases). V was pared by 4 bases and J by 1 base, with 11 bases between. The germline gives CDR1 SGHRS, CDR2 YFSETQ. The length of the CDR3 is 14 residues.

This chain links TRBV28 with TRBJ1-6; possible D gene TRBD1, 5 bases. Trimming pared 4 bases from V and 6 bases from J, leaving 10 bases between. CDR1 MDHEN and CDR2 SYDVKM come from the germline V gene. This CDR3 spans 14 amino acids. CDR3 sequence: CASSSGLGNSPLHF. The CDR3, as DNA: TGTGCCAGCAGTTCAGGGTTAGGTAATTCACCCCTCCACTTT.

The V call is TRBV28, the J call TRBJ1-2, with a possible D match to TRBD1 (6 bases). Trimming cost V 5 bases and J 8 bases, with 15 bases left between them. Germline values: CDR1 MDHEN, CDR2 SYDVKM. The CDR3 runs to 13 residues. DNA for the CDR3: TGTGCCAGCAGTGAACCATCGGGGGGCGGCTACACCTTC. Residues: CASSEPSGGGYTF.

This chain connects TRBV6-5 to TRBJ2-5, with 7 bases matching TRBD2. CDR1 and CDR2 (germline): MNHEY, SVGAGI. After removal of 6 bases from V and 0 bases from J, the junction contained 7 bases not matched to a gene. This CDR3 comprises 15 residues. This chain's CDR3 is CASSRDYLNQETQYF. The DNA of the CDR3 is TGTGCCAGCAGCCGGGACTACCTGAACCAAGAGACCCAGTACTTC.

The V and J genes are TRBV18 and TRBJ1-5; 7 positions match TRBD1. V gave up 1 base and J gave up 6 bases; unmatched junction bases: 6. Germline-derived CDR1 and CDR2 are KGHSH and LQKENI. The CDR3 contains 15 residues. The CDR3 nucleotides read TGTGCCAGCTCACCACTCGCAGGGGGAGCTCAGCCCCAGCATTTT. The encoded protein is CASSPLAGGAQPQHF.

This clone was observed once. This chain joins TRBV2 and TRBJ2-7, with a possible D match to TRBD2 (5 bases). CDR3 size: 13 residues. In germline, CDR1 is SNHLY, CDR2 FYNNEI. V lost 6 bases and J 4 bases, leaving 13 bases between the germline ends. CDR3 amino acids: CASRGDTIYEQYF. CDR3 sequence (DNA): TGTGCCAGCAGGGGAGACACGATTTACGAGCAGTACTTC.

This chain links TRBV11-3 with TRBJ2-3; the D is unclear. V dropped 4 bases and J dropped 4 bases, with 9 bases sitting between them. The CDR3 totals 13 residues. Germline CDR1 SGHNT, CDR2 YENEEA. The CDR3 spells CASSSPIPDTQYF. In DNA, the CDR3 is TGTGCCAGCAGCTCCCCCATCCCAGATACGCAGTATTTT.

This clone was detected once. This rearrangement joins TRBV6-1 to TRBJ2-5, with no clear D. The CDR3 runs to 15 residues. V was pared by 2 bases and J by 1 base, with 11 bases between. Germline lookup yields CDR1 MNHNS and CDR2 SASEGT. The CDR3 loop is CASSESAGGQETQYF. The CDR3 nucleotides are TGTGCCAGCAGTGAAAGTGCTGGCGGCCAAGAGACCCAGTACTTC.

This clone was found a few times. The chain's CDR3 is CASSRFGQGGNYGYTF. As DNA, the CDR3 is TGTGCCAGCAGCCGGTTTGGACAGGGAGGTAACTATGGCTACACCTTC. V gene TRBV11-2 combines with J gene TRBJ1-2, with 8 nucleotides matching TRBD1. The CDR3 is 16 residues long. The V gene's germline CDR1 is SGHAT and CDR2 FQNNGV. Trimming took 5 bases from V and 1 from J; bases not matched to a gene: 9.

This chain links TRBV28 with TRBJ2-7; D gene unclear. The CDR3 runs 11 residues. Germline values: CDR1 MDHEN, CDR2 SYDVKM. V was clipped by 5 bases and J by 7 bases, with 9 bases between them. The CDR3 DNA reads TGTGCCAGCAGTCCGTCCGTGGAGCAGTACTTC. It is translated as CASSPSVEQYF.

The rearrangement joins TRBV5-1 to TRBJ1-1; TRBD1 matches 7 bases. The CDR3 extends over 14 amino acids. The ends lost 3 bases at V and 4 bases at J; junction bases unmatched: 6. In germline, CDR1 is SGHRS, CDR2 YFSETQ. The CDR3 spells CASSSTGFGTEAFF. CDR3 DNA sequence: TGCGCCAGCAGCTCGACAGGGTTTGGCACTGAAGCTTTCTTT.